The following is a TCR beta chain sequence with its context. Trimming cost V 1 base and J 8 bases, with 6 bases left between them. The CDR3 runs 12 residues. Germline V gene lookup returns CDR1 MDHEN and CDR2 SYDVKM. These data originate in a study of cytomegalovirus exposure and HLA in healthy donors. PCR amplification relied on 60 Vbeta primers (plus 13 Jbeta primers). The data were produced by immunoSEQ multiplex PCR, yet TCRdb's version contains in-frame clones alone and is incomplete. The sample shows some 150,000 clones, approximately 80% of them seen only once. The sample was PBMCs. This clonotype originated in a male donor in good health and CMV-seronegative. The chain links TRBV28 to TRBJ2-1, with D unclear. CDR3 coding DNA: TGTGCCAGCAGTTTATCGGTGGATGAGCAGTTCTTC. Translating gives CASSLSVDEQFF.